This T cell receptor (beta chain) was sequenced for a study of T cells after yellow fever vaccination. It was through 5'RACE template switching that TCR cDNA was made, with a universal primer site and UMIs added. TCRdb reprocessed the 5' RACE reads via MiXCR and lists one record per CDR3 protein. The sample includes around 600,000 distinct CDR3 sequences, over 9% of them seen just once. The V gene end was trimmed by 5 bases and the J gene end by 8 bases; junction bases not matched to a gene: 10. Germline assignment: CDR1 MDHEN and CDR2 SYDVKM. The CDR3 loop spans 16 amino acids. For this clonotype: Its specificity is not known.

General observations from the study: It was a small share of clonotypes that appeared in both CD4 and CD8 compartments. Post-booster repertoires contained most primary-vaccination clones again (around 96% CD4, approximately 86% CD8).

The origin of this receptor is a man aged 25 to 40 who received the YFV17D yellow fever vaccine. Material: PBMCs, obtained on the day of the yellow fever booster vaccination. The rearrangement links TRBV28 to TRBJ1-6, with 9 positions matching TRBD1. This CDR3 is CASSRAHRGRDSPLHF. In DNA, the CDR3 is TGTGCCAGCAGTAGAGCCCACAGGGGGCGGGATTCACCCCTCCACTTT.